In its sample, the clone carrying this TCR beta chain was seen many times. Its matching antigen is unknown. The CDR3 extends over 13 amino acids. The V end was cut by 4 bases, the J end by 2 bases, with 8 bases between. CDR1 SQVTM and CDR2 ANQGSEA come from the germline V gene. The data were taken from a study of identical twins. Study-wide points: For out-of-frame beta sequences, excess twin sharing was weaker.

The authors used template switching to add a universal primer site and gave cDNA unique molecular identifiers. TCRdb reprocessed the 5' RACE reads via MiXCR and lists one record per CDR3 protein. The sample shows 450,000 to 650,000 distinct CDR3 sequences, roughly 15% of them seen only once. This sample was shared with a second study, whose subject was yellow fever vaccine responses in identical twins.

The chain employs TRBV29-1 and TRBJ2-2; no definite D call. This receptor was obtained from a woman aged 18-30 years in good health. The sequencing sample was made of CD4+ T cells sorted from blood. The CDR3 here is CSVAASNTGELFF. CDR3 in DNA: TGCAGCGTTGCGGCGAGTAACACCGGGGAGCTGTTTTTT.